This T cell receptor (beta chain) was sequenced in a study of blood T cells in healthy people across ages. Study-level findings and limits: Age advanced and TCR beta diversity per million T cells fell, roughly linearly.

This clonotype has a count of ten or more. Its antigen is not known. The second PCR ran about 6 to 11 cycles with a sample-barcoded 5' primer and J-beta primers. MiXCR, run by TCRdb on the 5' RACE reads, gives a single entry per CDR3 protein. Among about 1.4 million distinct CDR3 sequences, 45% to 70% were seen once, and the ten largest hold over 6.5%. CDR3 length: 14 amino acids. V shed 0 bases and J shed 3 bases, with 7 bases lying between them. CDR1 is LGHNA, CDR2 YSLEER, per germline. The chain links TRBV4-3 to TRBJ2-3; D possibly corresponds to TRBD2 (5 bases). The sample taken for sequencing was blood. This clonotype originated in a man younger than 35 in good health. In DNA, the CDR3 is TGCGCCAGCAGCCAAGATCCGGGAACAGATACGCAGTATTTT. It yields the protein CASSQDPGTDTQYF.